Listed here is a single T cell receptor (beta chain). The CDR3 length is 19 residues. Germline-derived CDR1 and CDR2 are GTSNPN and SVGIG (reference sequence). The J segment lost 4 bases and the V segment lost 2 bases, leaving 12 bases of the junction unmatched. The sample originates from a study of blood T cell repertoires in COVID-19. Sequencing used immunoSEQ multiplex PCR; TCRdb keeps in-frame clones, though not all of them. This table has some 670,000 clones, 85% to 90% appearing once. V usage is TRBV30 and J usage is TRBJ1-6, with 12 bases lining up with TRBD1. Sequenced sample: peripheral blood. This TCR came from a woman younger than 30 with acute or convalescent COVID-19. CDR3 sequence (DNA): TGTGCCTGGAGTCCGAGATCCGGGACAGGGGGCGGTTATAATTCACCCCTCCACTTT. It encodes CAWSPRSGTGGGYNSPLHF.